What follows are 17 T cell receptor beta chains derived from one specimen sequenced in a study of response to subunit inactivated influenza vaccine. From the RT-PCR reads, TCRdb called clonotypes with MiXCR, one entry per CDR3 protein. The table has 550,000 to 800,000 distinct CDR3 sequences, about 15% seen once. The source material was PBMCs from blood, sampled 14 to 15 days before vaccination. The origin of the receptors is a man over 45 who received an inactivated influenza vaccine.

V usage is TRBV27 and J usage is TRBJ2-7; D may be TRBD2 (5 bases). Germline V CDR1 and CDR2: MNHEY, SMNVEV (reference sequence). This CDR3 has 17 amino acids. V was cut by 6 bases and J by 3 bases, with 24 bases left in between. The CDR3 DNA sequence: TGTGCCAGCAGCCAAACGCCCTCGACTACCCATCACTACGAGCAGTACTTC. Protein product: CASSQTPSTTHHYEQYF.

The chain combines TRBV28 with TRBJ2-7; 10 nucleotides agree with TRBD1. The CDR3 has 16 residues. With 5 bases clipped from V and 1 base from J, the junction kept 8 bases outside the gene matches. CDR1 is MDHEN and CDR2 is SYDVKM in the germline V gene. This chain's CDR3 is CASSPFPGQGSYEQYF. The CDR3 nucleotides are TGTGCCAGCAGTCCCTTTCCGGGACAGGGGTCCTACGAGCAGTACTTC.

This clonotype was seen ten or more times. V and J are TRBV12-3 or TRBV12-4 and TRBJ2-2; D call uncertain. This CDR3 comprises 12 residues. Trimming pared 6 bases from V and 8 bases from J, leaving 10 bases between. The chain's CDR3 is CASRLDPGELFF. As DNA, the CDR3 is TGTGCCAGCAGGCTAGACCCTGGGGAGCTGTTTTTT.

This clonotype was seen a handful of times. The rearrangement joins TRBV5-1 to TRBJ1-1, with D possibly matching TRBD1 (6 bases). This CDR3 spans 15 amino acids. Germline CDR1 and CDR2: SGHRS and YFSETQ. Trimming removed 0 bases at V and 4 bases at J, with 13 bases between. The CDR3 loop is CASSLEQGGSTEAFF. CDR3 coding DNA: TGCGCCAGCAGCTTGGAACAGGGTGGTTCCACTGAAGCTTTCTTT.

CDR3: CASSSSGGNQPQHF. The CDR3 region has the DNA TGTGCCAGCAGCTCATCGGGGGGCAATCAGCCCCAGCATTTT. The chain employs TRBV12-3 or TRBV12-4 and TRBJ1-5; D may be TRBD1 (5 bases). The CDR3 runs to 14 residues. The V and J ends lost 6 bases and 2 bases respectively, with 11 bases between them.

The V gene is TRBV20-1, the J gene TRBJ1-6; D might be TRBD1 (6 bases). This CDR3 is built from 16 residues. Germline V gene lookup returns CDR1 DFQATT and CDR2 SNEGSKA (reference sequence). The CDR3 sequence is CCASPPTGVNNSPLHF. CDR3 DNA: TGCTGCGCTAGCCCCCCGACAGGCGTCAATAATTCACCCCTCCACTTT.

This clonotype occurred a few times. This chain joins TRBV11-2 and TRBJ1-4; 7 bases agree with TRBD1. Germline values: CDR1 SGHAT, CDR2 FQNNGV. V was pared by 5 bases and J by 4 bases, with 4 bases of the junction left unmatched. The CDR3 spans 14 residues. This chain's CDR3 is CASSTDRLNEKLFF. The DNA for the CDR3 is TGTGCCAGCAGCACGGACAGGCTTAATGAAAAACTGTTTTTT. The whole variable domain, remainder taken from reference TRBV11-2 and TRBJ1-4, is EAGVAQSPRYKIIEKRQSVAFWCNPISGHATLYWYQQILGQGPKLLIQFQNNGVVDDSQLPKDRFSAERLKGVDSTLKIQPAKLEDSAVYLCASSTDRLNEKLFFGSGTQLSVL.

This clonotype was seen many times. V gene TRBV20-1 combines with J gene TRBJ2-5, with 7 bases identical to TRBD2. V dropped 5 bases and J dropped 2; count of bases not matched to a gene: 8. This CDR3 spans 14 amino acids. Per germline, CDR1 DFQATT and CDR2 SNEGSKA (reference sequence). CDR3 protein: CSAHELASQETQYF. The CDR3 coding sequence is TGCAGTGCTCATGAACTAGCGAGTCAAGAGACCCAGTACTTC.

This chain joins TRBV6-1 and TRBJ1-1; D perhaps matches TRBD1 (5 bases). Trimming left V 10 bases short and J 3 bases short, with 15 bases between. CDR1 and CDR2 from the germline V gene are MNHNS and SASEGT. The CDR3 contains 13 residues. CDR3 residues: CATLGWGDTEAFF. Here the CDR3 DNA reads TGTGCCACCCTAGGTTGGGGGGACACTGAAGCTTTCTTT.

This clonotype has at least ten counts. This sequence joins TRBV27 and TRBJ2-1; 8 nucleotides match TRBD2. This CDR3 is 16 amino acids long. Looked up from germline, CDR1 is MNHEY and CDR2 is SMNVEV (reference sequence). The V segment lost 6 bases and the J segment 1 base; nucleotides outside the gene matches: 8. CDR3 sequence (DNA): TGTGCCAGCAGCTCGGGGACTAGTGGGTCCTACAATGAGCAGTTCTTC. Its protein is CASSSGTSGSYNEQFF.

This clonotype occurred a few times. The J gene is TRBJ1-6, the V gene TRBV5-1, with unresolved D. There are 13 residues in the CDR3. Germline CDR1 SGHRS, CDR2 YFSETQ. V shed 3 bases and J shed 9 bases, with 10 bases lying between them. CDR3 in amino acids: CASSYSVVSPLHF. In DNA, the CDR3 is TGCGCCAGCAGCTATTCCGTAGTTTCACCCCTCCACTTT. Based on the CDR3 plus reference TRBV5-1 and TRBJ1-6, the full variable domain is KAGVTQTPRYLIKTRGQQVTLSCSPISGHRSVSWYQQTPGQGLQFLFEYFSETQRNKGNFPGRFSGRQFSNSRSEMNVSTLELGDSALYLCASSYSVVSPLHFGNGTRLTVT.

In its sample, this clonotype was seen a few times. The V call is TRBV20-1, the J call TRBJ2-4; D call uncertain. Trimming cost V 5 bases and J 0 bases, with 5 bases left between them. Germline loops: CDR1 DFQATT, CDR2 SNEGSKA (reference sequence). CDR3 length equals 12 residues. The CDR3 is CSAVLAKNIQYF. Written as DNA, the CDR3 is TGCAGTGCTGTTTTAGCCAAAAACATTCAGTACTTC.

In regard to this clonotype: One end of the junction fails to match germline, which may point to a read error. CDR3 residues: CGSSQPGGDTGELFF. CDR3 coding DNA: TGTGGCAGCAGCCAGCCCGGTGGGGACACCGGGGAGCTGTTTTTT. The chain joins TRBV4-2 to TRBJ2-2; D unresolved. Germline V gene sequence: CDR1 LGHNA, CDR2 YNFKEQ. The CDR3 covers 15 residues.

CDR3 sequence: CASSLQGDGELFF. DNA for the CDR3: TGCGCCAGCAGCTTGCAGGGGGACGGGGAGCTGTTTTTT. This chain connects TRBV5-1 to TRBJ2-2, with TRBD1 identical over 7 bases. This CDR3 region has 13 residues. CDR1 and CDR2 from the germline V gene are SGHRS and YFSETQ. With 1 base clipped from V and 7 bases from J, the junction kept 1 base outside the gene matches.

This clonotype was observed a few times. The genes are TRBV4-3 and TRBJ2-2, with D hard to call. Trimming took off 0 bases at V and 4 bases at J, with 12 bases between the two ends. There are 16 residues in the CDR3. CDR1 is LGHNA and CDR2 is YSLEER in the germline V gene. In DNA form, the CDR3 reads TGCGCCAGCAGCCAAGATCCGTCTCAAGTCACCGGGGAGCTGTTTTTT. Its protein product is CASSQDPSQVTGELFF.

This clonotype showed up many times. The chain is built from TRBV2 and TRBJ1-1, with D uncertain. The V and J ends lost 4 bases and 1 base respectively, with 4 bases between them. Germline CDR1 and CDR2: SNHLY and FYNNEI. The CDR3 loop spans 12 amino acids. The CDR3 DNA follows: TGTGCCAGCAGTGTTGGGAACACTGAAGCTTTCTTT. Its translation: CASSVGNTEAFF.

The V gene is TRBV12-3 or TRBV12-4, the J gene TRBJ1-1; D is possibly TRBD1 (5 bases). Trimming shortened V by 6 bases and J by 4 bases, and 21 bases separated the two germline ends. The CDR3 has 16 amino acids. The CDR3 protein is CASSPFSGTRLTEAFF. As DNA, the CDR3 is TGTGCCAGCAGCCCATTCTCCGGGACCCGTCTCACTGAAGCTTTCTTT.